This T cell receptor beta chain was identified during a study of blood T cells in healthy people across ages. Germline CDR1 reads DFQATT; CDR2 reads SNEGSKA (reference sequence). This CDR3 region has 15 residues. Notes on this clonotype: Its antigen is not identified. At one end the junction does not follow the germline gene, possibly because of a read error.

PCR was performed a second time for about 6 to 11 cycles using a sample-barcoded 5' primer and a J-beta primer mix. Individual samples furnished no less than 2.5 million CDR3-containing paired-end reads apiece. TCRdb itself ran the 5' RACE reads through MiXCR, one entry per CDR3 protein. The sample carries about 1.6 million distinct CDR3 sequences, roughly 30% recorded once. At least 6 micrograms of total RNA were extracted per sample. Whole-study results and caveats: Naive T cell percentage showed a strong correlation with TCR beta diversity. Diversity estimated from one million T cells was considered an underestimate.

This rearrangement joins TRBV20-1 to TRBJ2-5; 8 bases align to TRBD2. The receptor's source is a woman between 25 and 40 years old in good health. Sequenced sample: blood. The CDR3 region has the DNA TGCGGTGCTAGAGATCGAAGAGCGGGAGTAGAGACCCAGTACTTC. Translation: CGARDRRAGVETQYF.